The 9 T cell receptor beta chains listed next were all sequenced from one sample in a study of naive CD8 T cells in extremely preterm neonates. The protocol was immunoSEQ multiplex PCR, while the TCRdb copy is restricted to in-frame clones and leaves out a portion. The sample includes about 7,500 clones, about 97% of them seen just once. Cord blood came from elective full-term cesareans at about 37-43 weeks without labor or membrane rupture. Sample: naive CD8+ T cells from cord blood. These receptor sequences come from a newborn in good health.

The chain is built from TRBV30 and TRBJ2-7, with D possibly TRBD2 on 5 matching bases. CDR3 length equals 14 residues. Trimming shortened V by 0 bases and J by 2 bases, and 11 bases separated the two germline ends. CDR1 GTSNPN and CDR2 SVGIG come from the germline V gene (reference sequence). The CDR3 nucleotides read TGTGCCTGGAGTGTGGGCGGGCCCACCTACGAGCAGTACTTC. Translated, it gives CAWSVGGPTYEQYF.

This chain's CDR3 is CAWRGGQENSPLHF. CDR3 bases: TGTGCCTGGAGGGGGGGGCAGGAGAATTCACCCCTCCACTTT. The chain combines TRBV30 with TRBJ1-6, with TRBD1 as a possible D gene (6 bases). Looked up from germline, CDR1 is GTSNPN and CDR2 is SVGIG (reference sequence). The CDR3 spans 14 residues. V was cut by 3 bases and J by 7 bases, with 13 bases left in between. Supplemented by reference TRBV30 and TRBJ1-6, the full variable domain reads SQTIHQWPATLVQPVGSPLSLECTVEGTSNPNLYWYRQAAGRGLQLLFYSVGIGQISSEVPQNLSASRPQDRQFILSSKKLLLSDSGFYLCAWRGGQENSPLHFGNGTRLTVT.

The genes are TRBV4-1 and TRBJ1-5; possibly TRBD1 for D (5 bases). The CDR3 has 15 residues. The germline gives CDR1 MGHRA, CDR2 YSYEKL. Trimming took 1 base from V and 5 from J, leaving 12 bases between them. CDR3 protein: CASSQGIPGYQPQHF. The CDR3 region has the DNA TGCGCCAGCAGCCAAGGGATTCCAGGGTATCAGCCCCAGCATTTT.

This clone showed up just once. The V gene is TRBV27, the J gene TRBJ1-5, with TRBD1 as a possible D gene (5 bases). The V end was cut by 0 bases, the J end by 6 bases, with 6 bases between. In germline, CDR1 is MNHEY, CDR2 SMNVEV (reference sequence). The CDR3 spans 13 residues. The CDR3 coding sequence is TGTGCCAGCAGTTTATCGGGGCCTCAGCCCCAGCATTTT. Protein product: CASSLSGPQPQHF.

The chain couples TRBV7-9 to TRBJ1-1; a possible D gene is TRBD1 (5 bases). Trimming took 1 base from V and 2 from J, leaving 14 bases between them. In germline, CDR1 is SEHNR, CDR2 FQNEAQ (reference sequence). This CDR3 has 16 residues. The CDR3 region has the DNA TGTGCCAGCAGCTTAGGGTCCCGGGGACTCAACACTGAAGCTTTCTTT. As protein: CASSLGSRGLNTEAFF.

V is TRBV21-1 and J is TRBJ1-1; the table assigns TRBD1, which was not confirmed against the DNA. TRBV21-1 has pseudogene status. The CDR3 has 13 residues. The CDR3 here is CASDRGRSTEAFF. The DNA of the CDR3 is TGTGCCAGCGACAGGGGGAGAAGCACTGAAGCTTTCTTT.

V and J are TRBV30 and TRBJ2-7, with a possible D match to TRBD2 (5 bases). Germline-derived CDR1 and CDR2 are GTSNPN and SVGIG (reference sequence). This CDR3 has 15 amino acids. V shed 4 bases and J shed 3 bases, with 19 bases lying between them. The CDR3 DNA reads TGTGCCTGGACTCCCCCGAGTAGCGTATACTACGAGCAGTACTTC. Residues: CAWTPPSSVYYEQYF.

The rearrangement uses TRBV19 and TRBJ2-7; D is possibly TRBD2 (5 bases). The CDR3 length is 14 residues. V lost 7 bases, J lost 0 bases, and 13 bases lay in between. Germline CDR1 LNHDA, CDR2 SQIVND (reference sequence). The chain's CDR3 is CASKDTGSSYEQYF. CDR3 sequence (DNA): TGTGCCAGTAAGGATACGGGGTCCTCCTACGAGCAGTACTTC.

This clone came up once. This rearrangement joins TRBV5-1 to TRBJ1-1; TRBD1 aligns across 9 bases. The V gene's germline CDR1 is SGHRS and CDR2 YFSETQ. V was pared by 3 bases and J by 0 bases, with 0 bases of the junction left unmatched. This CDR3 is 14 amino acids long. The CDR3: CASSWTGVNTEAFF. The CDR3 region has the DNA TGCGCCAGCAGCTGGACAGGGGTGAACACTGAAGCTTTCTTT.